This T cell receptor (beta chain) is from a study of CD8 T cells in ankylosing spondylitis. Ten or more counts support this clonotype. TCRdb independently ran MiXCR on the 5' RACE reads; one entry per CDR3 protein. This table has 340,000 or so distinct CDR3 sequences, about 15% appearing once. This CDR3 has 11 amino acids. Between the trimmed V and J ends, which lost 5 bases and 4 bases, there was a span of 6 bases. CDR1 MNHNY and CDR2 SVGAGI come from the germline V gene (reference sequence). This clonotype was sampled from a male donor with ankylosing spondylitis or in good health (not recorded which). The chain employs TRBV6-6 and TRBJ2-7; D unresolved. The sequencing sample was made of blood, either unsorted or a sorted T cell fraction (not recorded which). In DNA form, the CDR3 reads TGTGCCAGCAGTAGTATGTACGAGCAGTACTTC. This translates into CASSSMYEQYF.